One and the same sample provided the 32 T cell receptor beta chains below, sequenced in a study of blood T cell repertoires in COVID-19. TCRdb keeps only in-frame clones here, not all; method: immunoSEQ multiplex PCR. Of 150,000 to 200,000 clones in the sample, roughly 85% were seen once. Input material: peripheral blood. These receptors were collected from a woman in her 70s with acute or convalescent COVID-19.

This clone occurred a few times. CDR3 DNA sequence: TGTGCCAGCACGCTGACACTAGCGTTGGGGGAGACCCAGTACTTC. It translates to CASTLTLALGETQYF. The V call is TRBV6-5, the J call TRBJ2-5; 7 nucleotides agree with TRBD2. CDR1 and CDR2 from the germline V gene are MNHEY and SVGAGI. V trimming: 7 bases; J trimming: 5 bases; junction bases outside the gene matches: 13. The CDR3 has 15 residues.

Concerning this clone: At one end, the junction sequence differs from germline, possibly due to a read error. The rearrangement joins TRBV3-1 (or the pseudogene TRBV3-2) to TRBJ2-7; 13 bases fit TRBD2. This CDR3 region has 17 residues. Germline lookup yields CDR1 LGHDT and CDR2 YNNKEL (reference sequence). DNA for the CDR3: TGTGCCAGCAGGCAAGCGGGGACTAGCGGGAACTCCTACGAGCAGTACTTC. Translation: CASRQAGTSGNSYEQYF.

J is TRBJ1-1 and V is TRBV5-1; D is uncertain. Trimming took 4 bases from V and 3 from J, leaving 16 bases between them. The CDR3 extends over 15 amino acids. Germline V gives CDR1 SGHRS, CDR2 YFSETQ. The CDR3 is CASSRISGSDTEAFF. CDR3 DNA: TGCGCCAGCAGCCGAATTTCCGGGAGTGACACTGAAGCTTTCTTT.

This rearrangement joins TRBV5-6 to TRBJ2-5, with a possible D match to TRBD2 (6 bases). The CDR3 sequence is 14 residues long. V was pared by 3 bases and J by 4 bases, with 13 bases between. The germline gives CDR1 SGHDT, CDR2 YYEEEE. The DNA of the CDR3 is TGTGCCAGCAGCTCCGGGGGTTTCACAGAGACCCAGTACTTC. Its protein is CASSSGGFTETQYF.

The V call is TRBV7-2, the J call TRBJ1-6; the match to TRBD1 covers 9 bases. Germline-derived CDR1 and CDR2 are SGHTA and FQGNSA. CDR3 length equals 15 residues. With 1 base clipped from V and 13 bases from J, the junction kept 8 bases outside the gene matches. The CDR3 here is CASSLGGTGRSPLHF. DNA for the CDR3: TGTGCCAGCAGCTTAGGAGGGACAGGGAGGTCCCCCCTCCACTTT.

The chain carries TRBV12-5 and TRBJ2-3, with TRBD1 identical over 10 bases. CDR1 is LGHNT, CDR2 FRNRAP, per germline. Unmatched junction bases numbered 6, after V lost 5 bases and J lost 1 base. The CDR3 totals 16 residues. Here the CDR3 DNA reads TGTGCTAGTGGTAGCGGGACAGGGGAGGGCACAGATACGCAGTATTTT. Translation: CASGSGTGEGTDTQYF. Full variable domain (remainder filled in from reference TRBV12-5 and TRBJ2-3): DARVTQTPRHKVTEMGQEVTMRCQPILGHNTVFWYRQTMMQGLELLAYFRNRAPLDDSGMPKDRFSAEMPDATLATLKIQPSEPRDSAVYFCASGSGTGEGTDTQYFGPGTRLTVL.

The chain is built from TRBV5-6 and TRBJ2-1; D is unresolved. Germline V gene data show CDR1 as SGHDT and CDR2 as YYEEEE. V was cut by 2 bases and J by 1 base, with 13 bases left in between. The CDR3 is 16 amino acids. CDR3 sequence reads: CASSFVRFLSYNEQFF. CDR3 sequence (DNA): TGTGCCAGCAGCTTCGTCAGGTTCCTATCCTACAATGAGCAGTTCTTC.

This clone turned up a few times. The rearrangement joins TRBV30 to TRBJ1-2, with D maybe TRBD1 (6 bases). V shed 2 bases and J shed 10 bases, with 17 bases lying between them. The CDR3 extends over 13 amino acids. CDR1 and CDR2 from the germline V gene are GTSNPN and SVGIG (reference sequence). DNA of the CDR3: TGTGCCTGGAGTTATAACCGGGACACCGACTACACCTTC. This sequence encodes CAWSYNRDTDYTF.

This sequence joins TRBV3-1 (or the pseudogene TRBV3-2) and TRBJ2-4, with D perhaps matching TRBD2 (7 bases). V was pared by 4 bases and J by 7 bases, with 20 bases between. Germline-derived CDR1 and CDR2 are LGHDT and YNNKEL (reference sequence). The CDR3 contains 16 residues. Here the CDR3 reads CASSPRTGGPTNIQYF. The CDR3 coding sequence is TGTGCCAGCAGCCCCCGGACCGGGGGGCCCACGAACATTCAGTACTTC.

The rearrangement joins TRBV30 to TRBJ1-2; D perhaps matches TRBD1 (6 bases). V lost 7 bases and J 7 bases, leaving 16 bases between the germline ends. This CDR3 region has 12 residues. The germline V gene has CDR1 GTSNPN and CDR2 SVGIG (reference sequence). CDR3 region: CASSGGLGGYTF. The DNA for the CDR3 is TGTGCCTCCTCGGGGGGCTTAGGTGGCTACACCTTC.

This clone was seen a handful of times. V usage is TRBV25-1 and J usage is TRBJ1-1; 7 nucleotides align to TRBD1. This CDR3 contains 14 residues. The V gene's germline CDR1 is MGHDK and CDR2 SYGVNS. V lost 5 bases and J lost 4; bases outside the gene matches: 7. For the CDR3, the DNA is TGTGCCAGCAGTCATCAGGGGGAGCGCACTGAAGCTTTCTTT. Protein: CASSHQGERTEAFF.

J is TRBJ1-1 and V is TRBV2; no reliable D call. The germline V gene encodes CDR1 SNHLY and CDR2 FYNNEI. The ends were cut back, 6 bases at V and 5 bases at J, with 16 bases in the middle. The CDR3 runs to 14 residues. DNA of the CDR3: TGTGCCAGCAGCCTCGACACCGGAGGGACTGAAGCTTTCTTT. Residues: CASSLDTGGTEAFF.

V and J are TRBV6-1 and TRBJ2-3; 8 nucleotides line up with TRBD1. Trimming removed 0 bases from V and 4 bases from J; junction bases left unmatched: 12. CDR1 is MNHNS and CDR2 is SASEGT in the germline V gene. The CDR3 is 18 amino acids. CDR3 loop: CASSEAVPGQVSPDTQYF. DNA of the CDR3: TGTGCCAGCAGTGAAGCAGTTCCGGGACAGGTGTCCCCAGATACGCAGTATTTT.

The rearrangement links TRBV5-4 to TRBJ2-1; 11 bases line up with TRBD2. J gave up 3 bases and V 1 base, and 3 bases lay outside the gene matches. Germline CDR1 reads SGHNT; CDR2 reads YYREEE (reference sequence). The CDR3 spans 16 residues. The CDR3 spells CASSLTSGGFYNEQFF. CDR3 sequence (DNA): TGTGCCAGCAGCTTGACTAGCGGGGGATTCTACAATGAGCAGTTCTTC.

CDR3 nucleotides: TGTGCCAGCAGTCGTTATAGCAATCAGCCCCAGCATTTT. As protein: CASSRYSNQPQHF. The chain employs TRBV12-3 or TRBV12-4 and TRBJ1-5; D is ambiguous. Trimming took off 5 bases at V and 0 bases at J, with 5 bases between the two ends. The CDR3 is 13 amino acids.

The chain recombines TRBV27 with TRBJ2-7, with D maybe TRBD2 (6 bases). The germline V gene has CDR1 MNHEY and CDR2 SMNVEV (reference sequence). Between the trimmed V and J ends, which lost 6 bases and 11 bases, there was a span of 26 bases. The CDR3 length is 15 residues. The CDR3 loop reads CASRRVGTRTSGEYF. The CDR3 DNA reads as TGTGCCAGCAGGCGAGTGGGGACCCGAACGTCGGGGGAGTACTTC.

The rearrangement joins TRBV11-2 to TRBJ2-4; no reliable D call. Trimming removed 3 bases from V and 3 bases from J, with 9 bases in between. Germline V gene data show CDR1 as SGHAT and CDR2 as FQNNGV. The CDR3 is 14 residues long. This chain's CDR3 is CASSFYTGKNIQYF. The CDR3 DNA reads TGTGCCAGCAGCTTCTACACGGGCAAAAACATTCAGTACTTC.

The gene calls are TRBV11-1 and TRBJ2-1; 9 bases align to TRBD2. The junction had 5 bases not matched to a gene; V was cut back by 0 bases and J by 8 bases. Germline V gene sequence: CDR1 SGHAT, CDR2 FQDESV (reference sequence). CDR3 length equals 15 residues. CDR3 in amino acids: CASSLASSGIHEQFF. The CDR3 bases are TGTGCCAGCAGCTTAGCGTCTAGCGGGATTCATGAGCAGTTCTTC.

The chain uses TRBV12-3 or TRBV12-4 and TRBJ1-2; 7 bases align to TRBD1. Trimming took 6 bases from V and 3 from J; bases not matched to a gene: 4. The CDR3 sequence is 13 residues long. The CDR3 DNA reads TGTGCCAGCAGCCGGGACAGTGACTATGGCTACACCTTC. As protein: CASSRDSDYGYTF.

The chain combines TRBV30 with TRBJ2-1; 10 bases fit TRBD2. The CDR3 has 15 residues. Germline-derived CDR1 and CDR2 are GTSNPN and SVGIG (reference sequence). Trimming took 1 base from V and 5 from J; bases not matched to a gene: 5. The CDR3 here is CAWSEGLATNNEQFF. In DNA form, the CDR3 reads TGTGCCTGGAGTGAGGGACTAGCGACCAACAATGAGCAGTTCTTC.

The chain combines TRBV19 with TRBJ1-2; 7 nucleotides match TRBD1. The V gene end was trimmed by 0 bases and the J gene end by 7 bases; junction bases not matched to a gene: 5. CDR3 length: 14 amino acids. Germline CDR1 is LNHDA and CDR2 is SQIVND (reference sequence). CDR3 sequence: CASSIDRGDRGYTF. Written as DNA, the CDR3 is TGTGCCAGTAGTATAGACAGGGGGGACCGTGGCTACACCTTC.

The chain couples TRBV6-5 to TRBJ2-7; the match to TRBD1 covers 7 bases. After removal of 6 bases from V and 6 bases from J, the junction contained 2 bases not matched to a gene. The length of the CDR3 is 11 residues. Germline V gene data show CDR1 as MNHEY and CDR2 as SVGAGI. The CDR3 DNA is TGTGCCAGCAGCGACAGGGCCGAGCAGTACTTC. Translated: CASSDRAEQYF.

The rearrangement uses TRBV10-2 and TRBJ2-3, with 9 bases identical to TRBD2. The J segment lost 3 bases and the V segment lost 6 bases, leaving 10 bases of the junction unmatched. The germline CDR1 and CDR2 sequences are WSHSY and SAAADI. CDR3 size: 16 residues. The CDR3 nucleotides are TGCGCCAGCAGACCCGTTACTAGCGGGCTGACAGATACGCAGTATTTT. This gives the protein CASRPVTSGLTDTQYF.

The J gene is TRBJ1-6, the V gene TRBV19; 8 bases map to TRBD1. J lost 0 bases, V lost 4 bases, and 2 bases had no gene match. The CDR3 consists of 16 residues. The germline CDR1 and CDR2 sequences are LNHDA and SQIVND (reference sequence). CDR3 region: CASSTGTGSYNSPLHF. CDR3 DNA: TGTGCCAGTAGTACCGGGACAGGCTCCTATAATTCACCCCTCCACTTT.

The chain carries TRBV19 and TRBJ1-1; D ambiguous. With 5 bases removed from V and 1 base from J, the gap between germline ends came to 5 bases. Germline V lookup: CDR1 LNHDA, CDR2 SQIVND (reference sequence). There are 12 residues in the CDR3. The CDR3 reads CASSGRNTEAFF. DNA of the CDR3: TGTGCCAGTAGTGGGAGGAACACTGAAGCTTTCTTT.

This chain connects TRBV19 to TRBJ1-5; D is possibly TRBD1 (5 bases). V was pared by 2 bases and J by 7 bases, with 18 bases between. The CDR3 length is 16 residues. The V gene's germline CDR1 is LNHDA and CDR2 SQIVND (reference sequence). CDR3 coding DNA: TGTGCCAGTAGTATACCTGTTCAACAGTCAGGGCAGCCCCAGCATTTT. This sequence encodes CASSIPVQQSGQPQHF.

This rearrangement joins TRBV11-1 to TRBJ1-6; 9 bases line up with TRBD1. The trim removed 5 bases at V and 9 bases at J, leaving 11 bases unmatched. The CDR3 totals 16 residues. Germline lookup yields CDR1 SGHAT and CDR2 FQDESV (reference sequence). Here the CDR3 reads CASSIDRGYMGSPLHF. CDR3 DNA: TGTGCCAGCAGCATCGACAGGGGGTATATGGGTTCACCCCTCCACTTT.

The rearrangement uses TRBV3-1 (or the pseudogene TRBV3-2) and TRBJ1-3; D is uncertain. Germline assignment: CDR1 LGHDT and CDR2 YNNKEL (reference sequence). The CDR3 covers 12 residues. Trimming removed 8 bases from V and 3 bases from J, with 8 bases in between. The CDR3 nucleotides read TGTGCCAGCGCTGACATTGGAAACACCATATATTTT. Its translation: CASADIGNTIYF.

V gene TRBV7-2 combines with J gene TRBJ1-4; 7 nucleotides agree with TRBD1. The CDR3 consists of 14 residues. The trim removed 5 bases at V and 4 bases at J, leaving 4 bases unmatched. Germline V gives CDR1 SGHTA, CDR2 FQGNSA. CDR3 in DNA: TGTGCCAGCAGCAAAACAGGGGTTAATGAAAAACTGTTTTTT. As protein: CASSKTGVNEKLFF.

Here the CDR3 reads CASSIEVGTGANVLTF. The CDR3 DNA follows: TGTGCCAGTAGTATAGAAGTCGGGACTGGGGCCAACGTCCTGACTTTC. The J gene is TRBJ2-6, the V gene TRBV19, with a possible D match to TRBD2 (5 bases). This CDR3 contains 16 residues. The V gene lost 0 bases and the J gene lost 2 bases, with 8 bases spanning the gap. Germline values: CDR1 LNHDA, CDR2 SQIVND (reference sequence).

This chain connects TRBV2 to TRBJ2-7, with D possibly TRBD1 on 5 matching bases. Trimming removed 3 bases from V and 6 bases from J, with 18 bases in between. The CDR3 has 15 residues. CDR1 is SNHLY, CDR2 FYNNEI, per germline. CDR3 DNA sequence: TGTGCCAGCAGTGACCAGGGCAGGGTGGCGTCCGAGCAGTACTTC. It translates to CASSDQGRVASEQYF.

The V gene is TRBV7-9, the J gene TRBJ2-7; maybe TRBD1 (5 bases). This CDR3 is 13 amino acids long. V was trimmed by 1 base and J by 6 bases, leaving 10 bases between them. Looked up from germline, CDR1 is SEHNR and CDR2 is FQNEAQ (reference sequence). For the CDR3, the DNA is TGTGCCAGCAGCTTAGAAGGGGTTAGCGAGCAGTACTTC. This translates into CASSLEGVSEQYF.